A selection of T cell receptor beta chains follows, all from one sample in a study of cytomegalovirus exposure and HLA in healthy donors. The table came from immunoSEQ multiplex PCR; TCRdb's copy has only in-frame clones and leaves some out. The top ten hold roughly 10% of the sample, which has approximately 160,000 clones, roughly 84% seen once. The sample comprised PBMCs. These receptors all come from a young man in good health and CMV-seropositive. CDR3s include the opening cysteine and the closing phenylalanine or tryptophan. Each record gives: J gene, D gene, CDR3 length, V gene, CDR3 protein, CDR3 DNA. The D gene is left open where the match is weak.

j_gene: TRBJ2-5
d_gene: TRBD2
len: 18
v_gene: TRBV19
CDR3aa: CASSMASGRATDLETQYF
CDR3nt: TGTGCCAGTAGTATGGCTAGCGGGAGGGCCACGGACCTGGAGACCCAGTACTTC

j_gene: TRBJ2-1
d_gene: TRBD2
len: 16
v_gene: TRBV28
CDR3aa: CASSFLTSGGYNEQFF
CDR3nt: TGTGCCAGCAGTTTCCTCACTAGCGGGGGTTACAATGAGCAGTTCTTC

j_gene: TRBJ2-1
d_gene: TRBD2
len: 15
v_gene: TRBV7-6
CDR3aa: CASSLVAGIYNEQFF
CDR3nt: TGTGCCAGCAGCTTAGTAGCGGGAATCTACAATGAGCAGTTCTTC

j_gene: TRBJ2-5
d_gene: TRBD1
len: 15
v_gene: TRBV9
CDR3aa: CASSSTGQGQETQYF
CDR3nt: TGTGCCAGCAGCTCCACTGGACAGGGCCAAGAGACCCAGTACTTC

j_gene: TRBJ2-1
d_gene: TRBD2
len: 15
v_gene: TRBV19
CDR3aa: CASSPLAGNYNEQFF
CDR3nt: TGTGCCAGTAGTCCTCTAGCGGGGAATTACAATGAGCAGTTCTTC

j_gene: TRBJ2-3
d_gene: TRBD2
len: 13
v_gene: TRBV7-8
CDR3aa: CASSQRGGDTQYF
CDR3nt: TGTGCCAGCAGCCAGCGGGGGGGAGATACGCAGTATTTT

j_gene: TRBJ2-4
d_gene: TRBD1
len: 15
v_gene: TRBV28
CDR3aa: CASSSGQGDKNIQYF
CDR3nt: TGTGCCAGCAGTTCCGGACAGGGCGACAAAAACATTCAGTACTTC

j_gene: TRBJ2-3
d_gene: TRBD2
len: 13
v_gene: TRBV30
CDR3aa: CASAGGGTDTQYF
CDR3nt: TGTGCTTCCGCCGGGGGGGGCACAGATACGCAGTATTTT

j_gene: TRBJ2-7
d_gene: -
len: 14
v_gene: TRBV7-9
CDR3aa: CASSPGTSSYEQYF
CDR3nt: TGTGCCAGCAGTCCCGGGACAAGCTCCTACGAGCAGTACTTC

j_gene: TRBJ2-7
d_gene: -
len: 14
v_gene: TRBV4-2
CDR3aa: CASSHGSTLGEQYF
CDR3nt: TGTGCCAGCAGCCACGGGTCTACCTTAGGAGAGCAGTACTTC